This T cell receptor beta chain was profiled in a study of blood T cells in healthy people across ages. This clonotype was counted between two and nine times. A much more abundant neighbour one base away suggests this may be a read error. Unmatched junction bases numbered 7, after V lost 4 bases and J lost 11 bases. Germline V gene data show CDR1 as SGDLS and CDR2 as YYNGEE. This CDR3 has 12 residues. Combining a sample-barcoded 5' primer with a J-beta primer mix, a second PCR ran for about 7 to 11 cycles. Each cDNA was tagged by a template-switch adaptor containing 12 random nucleotides. TCRdb analysed the 5' RACE reads with MiXCR anew, one entry per CDR3 protein. The table includes 550,000 to 800,000 distinct CDR3 sequences, about 34% detected once. Each of the donors had 9 to 10 milliliters of peripheral blood drawn into EDTA-treated Vacutainer tubes.

Material for sequencing was blood. The chain has TRBV9 and TRBJ2-5, with 8 nucleotides matching TRBD2. This TCR came from a woman aged 80 or over in good health. This chain's CDR3 is CASSLLEREQYF. The DNA for the CDR3 is TGTGCCAGCAGCCTTCTCGAGCGGGAGCAGTACTTC.